This T cell receptor beta chain was sequenced during a study of human T cells and chemical hapten exposure. About the research overall: Yields of TCR per sample differed, chiefly owing to small differences in pooled library volume.

Time point of the sample: pre-sensitization, week 0. This sample's treatment: therapeutic diphenylcyclopropenone sensitization with weekly scalp DPC. Total RNA came from unfractionated whole blood. TCRdb reanalysed the RACE reads using MiXCR and keeps one entry per CDR3 protein. The sample has about 260,000 distinct CDR3 sequences, approximately 8.6% seen once. Study-wide results and caveats: While controls formed fewer of them, expanded TCRs formed significantly more large CDR3 similarity clusters.

This clonotype has a count of ten or more. Its antigen is still unknown. The length of the CDR3 is 13 residues. Trimming shortened V by 7 bases and J by 3 bases, and 13 bases separated the two germline ends. Germline loops: CDR1 SQVTM, CDR2 ANQGSEA. The TCR sequence derives from a woman aged 40 to 50 with alopecia areata. Some clones in this sample may be carry-over from other donors' samples. The chain joins TRBV29-1 to TRBJ2-1; D uncertain. The sample here was whole blood, taken in connection with sensitization to the hapten diphenylcyclopropenone (DPC). CDR3 nucleotide sequence: TGCAGCGCGGACCAAGGGTTCTACAATGAGCAGTTCTTC. As protein: CSADQGFYNEQFF.